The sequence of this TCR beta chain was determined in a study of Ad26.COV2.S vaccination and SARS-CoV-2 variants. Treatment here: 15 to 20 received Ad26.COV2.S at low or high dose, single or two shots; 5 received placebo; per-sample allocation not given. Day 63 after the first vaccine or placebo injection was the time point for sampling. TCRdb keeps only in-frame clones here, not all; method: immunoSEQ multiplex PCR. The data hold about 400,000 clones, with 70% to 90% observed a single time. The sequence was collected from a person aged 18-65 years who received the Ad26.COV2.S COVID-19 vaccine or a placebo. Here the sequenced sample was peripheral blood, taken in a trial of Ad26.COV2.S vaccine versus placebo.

The DNA of the CDR3 is TGTGCCAGTTTCTCGGGGGTGGGGATAACTGAAGCTTTCTTT. Its protein is CASFSGVGITEAFF. This chain links TRBV19 with TRBJ1-1; a possible D gene is TRBD1 (5 bases). Germline lookup yields CDR1 LNHDA and CDR2 SQIVND (reference sequence). The CDR3 runs to 14 residues. V was cut by 8 bases and J by 5 bases, with 18 bases left in between.